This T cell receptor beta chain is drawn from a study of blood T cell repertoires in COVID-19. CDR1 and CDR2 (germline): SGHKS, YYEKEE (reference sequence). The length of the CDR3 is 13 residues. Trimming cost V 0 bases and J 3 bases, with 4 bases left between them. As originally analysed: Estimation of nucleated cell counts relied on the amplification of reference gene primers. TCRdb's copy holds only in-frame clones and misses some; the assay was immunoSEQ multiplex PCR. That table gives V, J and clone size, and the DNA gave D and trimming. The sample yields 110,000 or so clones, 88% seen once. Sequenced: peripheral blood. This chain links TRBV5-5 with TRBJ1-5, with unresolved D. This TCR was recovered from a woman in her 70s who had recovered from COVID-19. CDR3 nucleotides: TGTGCCAGCAGCTTGGGGCCCAATCAGCCCCAGCATTTT. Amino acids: CASSLGPNQPQHF.